These 30 T cell receptor beta chains originate from one sample sequenced in a study of shared clonotypes between healthy human individuals. CD45RO negativity and positive selection for CCR7 defined naive CD8 cells, a population that excluded terminally differentiated effector memory CD45RA+ cells. TCRdb's copy holds only in-frame clones and misses some; the assay was immunoSEQ multiplex PCR. The sample lists some 2,100,000 clones; 85% to 95% were seen once. The sample taken for sequencing was naive CD8+ T cells from PBMCs. Receptors originate from a man between 18 and 35 years old in good health. Some clones in this sample may be carry-over from other donors' samples.

V gene TRBV6-5 combines with J gene TRBJ1-2, with D hard to call. The CDR3 sequence is 14 residues long. Germline CDR1 reads MNHEY; CDR2 reads SVGAGI. V was shortened by 3 bases and J by 8 bases, with 16 bases between the two germline ends. This chain's CDR3 is CASSYFGPRGGYTF. CDR3 bases: TGTGCCAGCAGTTATTTTGGACCCCGCGGAGGCTACACCTTC.

This clone was found once. The chain employs TRBV5-1 and TRBJ2-5; TRBD2 matches 14 bases. The CDR3 length is 16 residues. Unmatched junction bases numbered 5, after V lost 5 bases and J lost 2 bases. Germline CDR1 is SGHRS and CDR2 is YFSETQ. The CDR3 DNA reads TGCGCCAGCAGAGGACTAGCGGGAGGAATACAAGAGACCCAGTACTTC. Translation gives CASRGLAGGIQETQYF.

The rearrangement links TRBV9 to TRBJ1-2; TRBD1 is a possible D gene (5 bases). Trimming shortened V by 7 bases and J by 4 bases, and 8 bases separated the two germline ends. This CDR3 is 11 amino acids long. The germline V gene has CDR1 SGDLS and CDR2 YYNGEE. The chain's CDR3 is CASVGVYGYTF. The CDR3 DNA reads as TGTGCCAGCGTGGGGGTCTATGGCTACACCTTC.

The V gene is TRBV2, the J gene TRBJ2-7, with a possible D match to TRBD1 (5 bases). The CDR3 runs 15 residues. CDR1 is SNHLY and CDR2 is FYNNEI in the germline V gene. Trimming took 6 bases from V and 2 from J, leaving 17 bases between them. CDR3 nucleotide sequence: TGTGCCAGCAGGGATACGACAGACCTGACCTACGAGCAGTACTTC. This translates into CASRDTTDLTYEQYF. Full variable domain (remainder filled in from reference TRBV2 and TRBJ2-7): EPEVTQTPSHQVTQMGQEVILRCVPISNHLYFYWYRQILGQKVEFLVSFYNNEISEKSEIFDDQFSVERPDGSNFTLKIRSTKLEDSAMYFCASRDTTDLTYEQYFGPGTRLTVT.

This clone was detected only once. The chain joins TRBV27 to TRBJ2-7, with D perhaps assigned TRBD1 or TRBD2 (5 bases each). CDR1 is MNHEY and CDR2 is SMNVEV in the germline V gene (reference sequence). Deletions cut 4 bases from V and 3 bases from J, with 19 bases between. The CDR3 runs 16 residues. The CDR3 sequence is CASSYRGTQADYEQYF. In DNA form, the CDR3 reads TGTGCCAGCAGTTACCGAGGGACGCAGGCGGACTACGAGCAGTACTTC.

The chain couples TRBV6-5 to TRBJ1-2, with a weak D call TRBD1 (6 bases). The V end lost 0 bases, the J end lost 4 bases, and 15 bases lay between the germline ends. The length of the CDR3 is 16 residues. Germline V gene data show CDR1 as MNHEY and CDR2 as SVGAGI. In DNA, the CDR3 is TGTGCCAGCAGTTACTCTGGGGGCGAGGTCTCCTATGGCTACACCTTC. Its translation is CASSYSGGEVSYGYTF.

In the case of this clone: The sample has other DNA sequences that encode this CDR3 too. The gene calls are TRBV9 and TRBJ2-1; D remains unclear. Germline V lookup: CDR1 SGDLS, CDR2 YYNGEE. The germline V and J ends were trimmed by 2 bases and 4 bases, with 13 bases remaining between them. This CDR3 contains 15 residues. In DNA form, the CDR3 reads TGTGCCAGCAGCGTTGCAGAGAGTAGGTACAATGAGCAGTTCTTC. It is translated as CASSVAESRYNEQFF. The full variable domain, its missing parts supplied by reference TRBV9 and TRBJ2-1, is DSGVTQTPKHLITATGQRVTLRCSPRSGDLSVYWYQQSLDQGLQFLIQYYNGEERAKGNILERFSAQQFPDLHSELNLSSLELGDSALYFCASSVAESRYNEQFFGPGTRLTVL.

This sequence joins TRBV6-1 and TRBJ1-5; perhaps TRBD1 as D (5 bases). The germline V gene encodes CDR1 MNHNS and CDR2 SASEGT. With 6 bases removed from V and 3 bases from J, the gap between germline ends came to 12 bases. This CDR3 is built from 14 residues. The CDR3 region is CASSQTGTNQPQHF. The CDR3 DNA follows: TGTGCCAGCAGCCAAACAGGTACCAATCAGCCCCAGCATTTT.

This clone was picked up a small number of times. Other DNA sequences from this sample encode an identical CDR3 as well. The genes are TRBV27 and TRBJ2-6; D tentatively fits TRBD1 or TRBD2 (5 bases each). Germline values: CDR1 MNHEY, CDR2 SMNVEV (reference sequence). The CDR3 has 15 residues. Trimming left V 3 bases short and J 0 bases short, with 6 bases between. This chain's CDR3 is CASSLRGSGANVLTF. DNA for the CDR3: TGTGCCAGCAGTTTGAGGGGCTCTGGGGCCAACGTCCTGACTTTC.

This clone was observed once. The chain employs TRBV18 and TRBJ2-1, with TRBD1 as a possible D gene (5 bases). The CDR3 length is 15 residues. Trimming shortened V by 2 bases and J by 1 base, and 9 bases separated the two germline ends. Germline lookup yields CDR1 KGHSH and CDR2 LQKENI. This chain's CDR3 is CASSPKGSSYNEQFF. For the CDR3, the DNA is TGTGCCAGCTCACCAAAGGGGTCATCCTACAATGAGCAGTTCTTC.

This clone was seen once. V gene TRBV27 combines with J gene TRBJ2-7, with D hard to call. Trimming removed 5 bases from V and 0 bases from J, with 8 bases in between. Germline assignment: CDR1 MNHEY and CDR2 SMNVEV (reference sequence). The CDR3 runs 13 residues. In DNA, the CDR3 is TGTGCCAGCAGTGGCCTGCCCTCCTACGAGCAGTACTTC. Translating gives CASSGLPSYEQYF.

The rearrangement uses TRBV6-1 and TRBJ1-3; no clear D. The germline CDR1 and CDR2 sequences are MNHNS and SASEGT. The CDR3 has 17 residues. Trimming cost V 0 bases and J 0 bases, with 12 bases left between them. As DNA, the CDR3 is TGTGCCAGCAGTGAAGCGCCGTCAGGCGCCTCTGGAAACACCATATATTTT. It codes for CASSEAPSGASGNTIYF.

A remark on this clone: This specimen includes other DNA sequences encoding the same CDR3. The chain carries TRBV7-9 and TRBJ1-1, with 10 bases fitting TRBD1. The ends lost 5 bases at V and 4 bases at J; junction bases unmatched: 4. The CDR3 is 14 residues long. CDR1 SEHNR and CDR2 FQNEAQ come from the germline V gene (reference sequence). CDR3 nucleotide sequence: TGTGCCAGCAGCCCTGGACAGGGGGTCACTGAAGCTTTCTTT. It translates to CASSPGQGVTEAFF.

As regards this clone: Other DNA sequences in this sample translate to the same CDR3. The V gene is TRBV19, the J gene TRBJ2-2; D remains unclear. V was clipped by 3 bases and J by 2 bases, with 10 bases between them. The V gene's germline CDR1 is LNHDA and CDR2 SQIVND (reference sequence). The length of the CDR3 is 15 residues. The chain's CDR3 is CASSILAVNTGELFF. The CDR3 region has the DNA TGTGCCAGTAGTATTCTTGCAGTAAACACCGGGGAGCTGTTTTTT.

V is TRBV11-1 and J is TRBJ2-7; 9 bases are shared with TRBD1. The CDR3 totals 15 residues. The V segment lost 3 bases and the J segment 2 bases; nucleotides outside the gene matches: 5. In germline, CDR1 is SGHAT, CDR2 FQDESV (reference sequence). CDR3 sequence (DNA): TGTGCCAGCAGCTTCCTCCGGGACAGGGCCTACGAGCAGTACTTC. Translated: CASSFLRDRAYEQYF.

On this clone itself: Other nucleotide sequences in the sample specify the same CDR3. This chain connects TRBV27 to TRBJ2-3, with a possible D match to TRBD1 (6 bases). V lost 7 bases and J lost 3, with 14 bases in between. This CDR3 comprises 14 residues. Germline values: CDR1 MNHEY, CDR2 SMNVEV (reference sequence). CDR3 in DNA: TGTGCCAGCAAGGTCAGGGGTTCGACAGATACGCAGTATTTT. Residues: CASKVRGSTDTQYF.

The gene calls are TRBV15 and TRBJ1-5; 7 bases are shared with TRBD1. The CDR3 has 15 amino acids. V lost 0 bases to trimming and J lost 6 bases; unmatched junction nucleotides: 5. Germline CDR1 LNHNV, CDR2 YYDKDF (reference sequence). CDR3 DNA sequence: TGTGCCACCAGCAGAGACAGGGGGATAGGTCAGCCCCAGCATTTT. This gives the protein CATSRDRGIGQPQHF.

With regard to this clone: Distinct nucleotide sequences in the sample also encode this CDR3. V gene TRBV7-9 combines with J gene TRBJ2-1; TRBD2 is a possible D gene (6 bases). Germline V gene lookup returns CDR1 SEHNR and CDR2 FQNEAQ (reference sequence). V lost 3 bases and J 4 bases, leaving 13 bases between the germline ends. The CDR3 contains 15 residues. The CDR3, as DNA: TGTGCCAGCAGCTTCGGGACTGGATCGTACAATGAGCAGTTCTTC. Translating gives CASSFGTGSYNEQFF.

The chain joins TRBV5-1 to TRBJ2-1; D possibly corresponds to TRBD1 (5 bases). Germline loops: CDR1 SGHRS, CDR2 YFSETQ. V dropped 1 base and J dropped 5 bases, with 13 bases sitting between them. This CDR3 contains 15 residues. The CDR3 nucleotides read TGCGCCAGCAGCTTGATTACAGGCCCCAACAATGAGCAGTTCTTC. Translated, it gives CASSLITGPNNEQFF.

J is TRBJ2-1 and V is TRBV19; the D gene is possibly TRBD1 (5 bases). From germline, CDR1 is LNHDA and CDR2 SQIVND (reference sequence). The germline V and J ends were trimmed by 3 bases and 4 bases, with 13 bases remaining between them. The CDR3 covers 15 residues. Here the CDR3 reads CASSMVRAVYNEQFF. CDR3 nucleotides: TGTGCCAGTAGTATGGTCAGGGCGGTGTACAATGAGCAGTTCTTC.

The rearrangement links TRBV5-1 to TRBJ1-1; D ambiguous. Germline V gene data show CDR1 as SGHRS and CDR2 as YFSETQ. Trimming removed 3 bases at V and 0 bases at J, with 9 bases between. The CDR3 totals 14 residues. The chain's CDR3 is CASSSRPLNTEAFF. CDR3 sequence (DNA): TGCGCCAGCAGCTCCCGCCCGTTGAACACTGAAGCTTTCTTT. Drawing the rest from reference TRBV5-1 and TRBJ1-1, the complete variable domain is KAGVTQTPRYLIKTRGQQVTLSCSPISGHRSVSWYQQTPGQGLQFLFEYFSETQRNKGNFPGRFSGRQFSNSRSEMNVSTLELGDSALYLCASSSRPLNTEAFFGQGTRLTVV.

On this clone: At the DNA level, this CDR3 is encoded by other sequences in the same sample as well. The chain recombines TRBV27 with TRBJ1-5; TRBD1 is a possible D gene (6 bases). Per germline, CDR1 MNHEY and CDR2 SMNVEV (reference sequence). The germline V and J ends were trimmed by 5 bases and 6 bases, with 11 bases remaining between them. This CDR3 region has 13 residues. CDR3 protein: CASSPRGGQPQHF. The CDR3 DNA is TGTGCCAGCAGTCCCCGAGGGGGTCAGCCCCAGCATTTT.

This rearrangement joins TRBV15 to TRBJ1-6; D not resolved. Germline loops: CDR1 LNHNV, CDR2 YYDKDF (reference sequence). V shed 0 bases and J shed 0 bases, with 6 bases lying between them. The CDR3 spans 16 residues. The CDR3 protein is CATSRDWSSYNSPLHF. CDR3 nucleotides: TGTGCCACCAGCAGAGATTGGAGCTCCTATAATTCACCCCTCCACTTT.

CDR3 DNA: TGTGCCAGCAGTTTACGGGGCAGGGGAAGGGCGAAGACTGAAGCTTTCTTT. It specifies CASSLRGRGRAKTEAFF. The rearrangement uses TRBV28 and TRBJ1-1; TRBD1 might be the D (6 bases). The CDR3 has 17 amino acids. V was clipped by 2 bases and J by 5 bases, with 21 bases between them. CDR1 is MDHEN, CDR2 SYDVKM, per germline. Filled out from reference TRBV28 and TRBJ1-1, the complete variable domain reads DVKVTQSSRYLVKRTGEKVFLECVQDMDHENMFWYRQDPGLGLRLIYFSYDVKMKEKGDIPEGYSVSREKKERFSLILESASTNQTSMYLCASSLRGRGRAKTEAFFGQGTRLTVV.

The chain couples TRBV6-1 to TRBJ2-7; D remains ambiguous. CDR1 and CDR2 (germline): MNHNS, SASEGT. The CDR3 length is 13 residues. Trimming cost V 6 bases and J 0 bases, with 9 bases left between them. CDR3 sequence: CASSQTISYEQYF. The CDR3 nucleotides are TGTGCCAGCAGCCAAACTATCTCCTACGAGCAGTACTTC.

The chain uses TRBV27 and TRBJ1-4; D gene ambiguous. V was clipped by 2 bases and J by 4 bases, with 11 bases between them. CDR3 length: 15 residues. Germline-derived CDR1 and CDR2 are MNHEY and SMNVEV (reference sequence). Here the CDR3 reads CASSLLGYGNEKLFF. CDR3 DNA: TGTGCCAGCAGTTTACTAGGATATGGTAATGAAAAACTGTTTTTT.

The chain recombines TRBV28 with TRBJ2-1; D assignment may be TRBD1 or TRBD2 (6 bases each). The CDR3 consists of 14 residues. Deletions cut 3 bases from V and 9 bases from J, with 15 bases between. CDR1 is MDHEN and CDR2 is SYDVKM in the germline V gene. The CDR3 DNA reads as TGTGCCAGCAGTTTCGGGGGCGTGATCCCTGAGCAGTTCTTC. Amino acids: CASSFGGVIPEQFF.

The chain couples TRBV29-1 to TRBJ1-2; 7 positions agree with TRBD1. The CDR3 has 11 amino acids. V gave up 4 bases and J gave up 6 bases; unmatched junction bases: 2. Germline assignment: CDR1 SQVTM and CDR2 ANQGSEA. CDR3 region: CSVAGTDGYTF. Here the CDR3 DNA reads TGCAGCGTTGCCGGGACAGATGGCTACACCTTC.

This clone was found a few times. The chain carries TRBV6-4 and TRBJ1-2, with a possible D match to TRBD1 (5 bases). This CDR3 is 15 amino acids long. The germline V gene encodes CDR1 MRHNA and CDR2 SNTAGT. The V end lost 2 bases, the J end lost 4 bases, and 14 bases lay between the germline ends. The CDR3 nucleotides are TGTGCCAGCAGTGACCGGGCAGGGAAGACCTATGGCTACACCTTC. Amino acids: CASSDRAGKTYGYTF.

This clone was found a few times. The rearrangement uses TRBV30 and TRBJ1-1; no reliable D call. V was shortened by 5 bases and J by 0 bases, with 25 bases between the two germline ends. Germline V gives CDR1 GTSNPN, CDR2 SVGIG (reference sequence). The CDR3 sequence is 18 residues long. CDR3 sequence reads: CAWVNQIRGRVMNTEAFF. The CDR3 coding sequence is TGTGCCTGGGTAAACCAGATACGTGGGCGGGTTATGAACACTGAAGCTTTCTTT.